A selection of T cell receptor beta chains follows, all from one sample in a study of blood T cell repertoires in COVID-19. The method was immunoSEQ multiplex PCR; TCRdb's version includes in-frame clones alone and lacks a portion of them. Of more than 45,000 clones listed, about nine tenths are singletons. The sequencing input was peripheral blood. The source of these receptors is a man in his 70s with acute or convalescent COVID-19. The CDR3 runs from the conserved cysteine through the conserved F or W. The D gene is left open where the match is weak. Not all rows give a size; the values are once, few, many and, for expanded clones, a class.

j_call	clone_size	v_call	d_call	cdr3_nt	cdr3_aa
TRBJ2-7	-	TRBV10-2	TRBD2	TGCGCCAGCAGTGACCCCGGACTAGCGGGGTACGAAGCCTACGAGCAGTACTTC	CASSDPGLAGYEAYEQYF
TRBJ1-2	-	TRBV24-1	TRBD1	TGTGCCACCAGTGATTGGACAGGGGGAACTGAAGCCGGGTATGGCTACACCTTC	CATSDWTGGTEAGYGYTF
TRBJ2-1	-	TRBV7-3	-	TGTGCCAGCAGCTTATACAGGTCCTCCTACAATGAGCAGTTCTTC	CASSLYRSSYNEQFF
TRBJ1-2	-	TRBV5-6	-	TGTGCCAGCAGCTTCTTTTCCAGGCCAGCTAACTATGGCTACACCTTC	CASSFFSRPANYGYTF
TRBJ2-5	-	TRBV7-2	TRBD1	TGTGCCAGCAGCGCACGACTTCCCGACAGGGGCCAAGAGACCCAGTACTTC	CASSARLPDRGQETQYF
TRBJ2-5	-	TRBV4-1	TRBD2	TGCGCCAGCAGCCAGGGTGGAAGCGGGGGGTATCAAGAGACCCAGTACTTC	CASSQGGSGGYQETQYF
TRBJ1-2	-	TRBV5-1	TRBD1	TGCGCCAGCAGTGGGGACAGCTATGGCTACACCTTC	CASSGDSYGYTF
TRBJ1-2	-	TRBV18	TRBD1	TGTGCCAGCTCCCAGGGGGTCGACTATGGCTACACCTTC	CASSQGVDYGYTF
TRBJ2-3	once	TRBV28	TRBD2	TGTGCCAGCAGTTTGGCGGGGGTAGGAGATACGCAGTATTTT	CASSLAGVGDTQYF
TRBJ2-5	-	TRBV18	-	TGTGCCAGCTCTTCAGACAGCCTAGGGACCCAGTACTTC	CASSSDSLGTQYF
TRBJ1-5	-	TRBV5-8	-	TGTGCCAGCAGCCGCACTTGGGAGGGTAGCAATCAGCCCCAGCATTTT	CASSRTWEGSNQPQHF
TRBJ1-5	-	TRBV12-5	-	TGTGCTAGTGGTTTCCTAAGCAATCAGCCCCAGCATTTT	CASGFLSNQPQHF
TRBJ2-7	-	TRBV20-1	TRBD2	TGCAGTGCTAGTATCGGAATTCCGGGACTAGCGGGGGGGCCGTACGAGCAGTACTTC	CSASIGIPGLAGGPYEQYF
TRBJ1-1	-	TRBV3-1/TRBV3-2	-	TGTGCCAGCATCGGGGGCACTGAAGCTTTCTTT	CASIGGTEAFF
TRBJ2-5	few	TRBV15	-	TGTGCCACCAGCAGAAACACTAGGGCAGAGACCCAGTACTTC	CATSRNTRAETQYF
TRBJ1-5	-	TRBV27	TRBD1	TGTGCCAGCATGGGAACCGGACAGGGGGGCAATCAGCCCCAGCATTTT	CASMGTGQGGNQPQHF
TRBJ2-1	-	TRBV7-2	TRBD1	TGTGCCAGCAGCACACAGTCAGGGGGCTCCTACAATGAGCAGTTCTTC	CASSTQSGGSYNEQFF
TRBJ2-3	-	TRBV19	TRBD1	TGTGCCAGTAGTATATCACAGGGGTCAGATACGCAGTATTTT	CASSISQGSDTQYF
TRBJ2-5	-	TRBV28	-	TGTGCCAGCAGTCCCCAGTACCAAGAGACCCAGTACTTC	CASSPQYQETQYF
TRBJ2-5	-	TRBV6-2/TRBV6-3	TRBD1	TGTGCCAGCAGTTACGGACAGGGGAAGGGAGAGACCCAGTACTTC	CASSYGQGKGETQYF
TRBJ2-4	-	TRBV5-1	TRBD1	TGCGCCAGCAGCTTGGGTGGGACAGGGGGGAACATTCAGTACTTC	CASSLGGTGGNIQYF
TRBJ2-7	-	TRBV7-8	TRBD1	TGTGCCAGCAGCTATCAGACAGGGCCCTACGAGCAGTACTTC	CASSYQTGPYEQYF
TRBJ1-3	-	TRBV18	TRBD1	TGTGCCAGCTCATCGGGACAGTCCTCTGGAAACACCATATATTTT	CASSSGQSSGNTIYF
TRBJ1-3	-	TRBV7-9	-	TGTGCCAGCAGCTTAGCTGGAGGGGCTGGAAACACCATATATTTT	CASSLAGGAGNTIYF
TRBJ2-2	-	TRBV18	TRBD1	TGTGCCAGCTCACAACTCTGGACAGGGCCGGACACCGGGGAGCTGTTTTTT	CASSQLWTGPDTGELFF
TRBJ2-7	-	TRBV14	-	TGTGCCAGCAGCGAGACAAGGTTACGATGGGAGCAGTACTTC	CASSETRLRWEQYF
TRBJ1-1	-	TRBV5-4	-	TGTGCCAGCAGCTTGGACCCACAGAGGGTGAACACTGAAGCTTTCTTT	CASSLDPQRVNTEAFF
TRBJ1-2	-	TRBV3-1/TRBV3-2	TRBD1	TGTGCCAGCAGCCACACTGGGACAGTCTATGGCTACACCTTC	CASSHTGTVYGYTF
TRBJ1-2	-	TRBV6-2/TRBV6-3	-	TGTGCCAGCAGTTACCGCGGCTATGGCTACACCTTC	CASSYRGYGYTF
TRBJ1-2	few	TRBV20-1	-	TGCAGTGCTAGACTCAGGGCTGGCTACACCTTC	CSARLRAGYTF
TRBJ1-2	-	TRBV7-8	TRBD1	TGTGCCAGCAGCGTGGGACAGGGGGAGGATGGCTACACCTTC	CASSVGQGEDGYTF
TRBJ2-7	-	TRBV7-3	-	TGTGCCAGCAGACCTACTTCTGGCGAGCAGTACTTC	CASRPTSGEQYF
TRBJ1-1	-	TRBV27	-	TGTGCCAGCAGTGCAACAGGGCTCAGATTGGACACTGAAGCTTTCTTT	CASSATGLRLDTEAFF
TRBJ2-7	-	TRBV7-9	TRBD1	TGTGCCAGCAGCGGGGACAGCTACGAGCAGTACTTC	CASSGDSYEQYF
TRBJ1-1	once	TRBV5-1	TRBD1	TGCGCCAGCAGCTTGGACAGGGGGCTGTCTAACACTGAAGCTTTCTTT	CASSLDRGLSNTEAFF
TRBJ2-2	few	TRBV27	TRBD1	TGTGCCAGCAGTGTCACAGGGGAAATGAACACCGGGGAGCTGTTTTTT	CASSVTGEMNTGELFF
TRBJ1-2	-	TRBV18	TRBD1	TGTGCCAGCTCACCGGCTCTTACGACAGGGGGCGATTACTATGGCTACACCTTC	CASSPALTTGGDYYGYTF
TRBJ2-7	-	TRBV6-2/TRBV6-3	TRBD1	TGTGCCAGCAGTCGGACAGGGACGGGCTACGAGCAGTACTTC	CASSRTGTGYEQYF
TRBJ1-6	-	TRBV3-1/TRBV3-2	-	TGTGCCAGCAGCCAAGTCCGGGGTCCAGGCTATAATTCACCCCTCCACTTT	CASSQVRGPGYNSPLHF
TRBJ1-4	-	TRBV5-5	-	TGTGCCAGCAGCTTCGGGGGAGGTGGTGAAAAACTGTTTTTT	CASSFGGGGEKLFF
TRBJ1-2	-	TRBV30	-	TGTGCCTGGAGCCGGCCCCGGAGCTATGGCTACACCTTC	CAWSRPRSYGYTF
TRBJ1-4	-	TRBV5-4	TRBD1	TGTGCCAGCAGCTTCCCTGGACAGGGGGTTGAAAAACTGTTTTTT	CASSFPGQGVEKLFF
TRBJ2-2	-	TRBV5-4	TRBD2	TGTGCCAGCAGCCCCCGCGGACCCCCCCAGCGGGGGGCGGGGACCGGGGAGCTGTTTTTT	CASSPRGPPQRGAGTGELFF
TRBJ1-5	-	TRBV30	-	TGTGCCTGGAGTGTACTAGGGAGGCAGCCCCAGCATTTT	CAWSVLGRQPQHF
TRBJ2-1	-	TRBV28	-	TGTGCCAGTCTGCGTAAGGGCGCCCAATGGAAAAATGAGGGGTTCTTC	CASLRKGAQWKNEGFF
TRBJ2-5	-	TRBV4-1	TRBD2	TGCGCCAGCAGCCGTATAGGACTAGCGCATGAGACCCAGTACTTC	CASSRIGLAHETQYF
TRBJ1-3	-	TRBV18	-	TGTGCCAGCTCACCACGGAGGTGTGGAAACACCATATATTTT	CASSPRRCGNTIYF
TRBJ1-2	-	TRBV7-2	-	TGTGCCAGCAGCTTAAACAGGCAGAATGGCTACACCTTC	CASSLNRQNGYTF
TRBJ2-5	-	TRBV6-2/TRBV6-3	TRBD2	TGTGCCAGCAGCCCGGGACTAACCCAAGAGACCCAGTACTTC	CASSPGLTQETQYF
TRBJ2-1	-	TRBV2	-	TGTGCCAGCAGTGAAGAGGTCCTGAGGCCTAATGAGCAGTTCTTC	CASSEEVLRPNEQFF
TRBJ2-3	-	TRBV2	TRBD2	TGTGCCAGCAGTGAATCGTGGGGGGGATTCACAGATACGCAGTATTTT	CASSESWGGFTDTQYF
TRBJ1-5	-	TRBV7-2	-	TGTGCCAGCAGCTTCGAAGGGGGGCCCCAGCATTTT	CASSFEGGPQHF
TRBJ2-3	-	TRBV4-1	TRBD2	TGCGCCAGCAGCCAACATCCTCATAGCGGGGGTCGCACAGATACGCAGTATTTT	CASSQHPHSGGRTDTQYF
TRBJ2-3	-	TRBV5-5	TRBD1	TGTGCCAGCAGCTTGCTCACCGGGACAGGACTAAGAGATACGCAGTATTTT	CASSLLTGTGLRDTQYF
TRBJ1-2	once	TRBV28	TRBD1	TGTGCCAGCAGTTACAGGGGGAAAGGGTATGGCTACACCTTC	CASSYRGKGYGYTF